This TCR beta chain was recovered during a study of CD8+ T cells in alopecia areata. The sequencing template was cDNA reverse transcribed from extracted RNA. Generated by immunoSEQ multiplex PCR, the TCRdb table keeps only in-frame clones and is missing some. This repertoire shows 150,000 to 200,000 clones, around 50% found once; its top ten account for roughly 14%. Peripheral blood, together with lesional scalp punch biopsies, was collected from alopecia areata patients. In germline, CDR1 is SNHLY, CDR2 FYNNEI. Losses at the gene ends were 7 bases for V and 5 bases for J; bases not matched to a gene: 7. The CDR3 extends over 14 amino acids.

The chain joins TRBV2 to TRBJ2-5, with TRBD1 matching 10 bases. This specimen was CD4+ T cells sorted from blood, taken at week 0. The receptor's source is a human donor with alopecia areata. The CDR3 coding sequence is TGTGCCAGCACCAAACTGACAGGGGGCGAGACCCAGTACTTC. Translating gives CASTKLTGGETQYF.